A selection of T cell receptor beta chains follows, all from one sample in a study of technical replicates of blood from several donors. Measured with immunoSEQ multiplex PCR; TCRdb has only the in-frame clones, and not every one. The table shows about 83,000 clones, with roughly 96% occurring only once. What was sequenced was T cells isolated from PBMCs. Source of these receptors: a human donor in good health. The CDR3 runs from the conserved cysteine through the conserved F or W. The D gene is left open where the match is weak. Where a row states a size, it is once, few, many or the class of an expanded clone; other rows omit it.

j_call,d_call,clone_size,v_call,cdr3_nt,cdr3_aa
TRBJ2-1,TRBD2,.,TRBV7-2,TGTGCCAGCAGCGGGACTAGTGGATCCTACAATGAGCAGTTCTTC,CASSGTSGSYNEQFF
TRBJ1-1,TRBD1,.,TRBV14,TGTGCCAGCAGCCGACGGGGACAGGGGAACACTGAAGCTTTCTTT,CASSRRGQGNTEAFF
TRBJ1-5,.,once,TRBV27,TGTGCCAGCAGTCCGAGGTGGACAGACTATAGCAATCAGCCCCAGCATTTT,CASSPRWTDYSNQPQHF
TRBJ2-4,TRBD1,.,TRBV2,TGTGCCAGCAGTGTAGGGACAGCCCTAGCCAAAAACATTCAGTACTTC,CASSVGTALAKNIQYF
TRBJ1-1,.,.,TRBV27,TGTGCCAGCAGTTTTCAGGGAGGTAACACTGAAGCTTTCTTT,CASSFQGGNTEAFF
TRBJ1-1,.,.,TRBV11-1,TGTGCCAGCAGCTGGGAACAGGGTTACACTGAAGCTTTCTTT,CASSWEQGYTEAFF
TRBJ1-1,.,.,TRBV9,TGTGCCAGCAGCCCCGGGACAATTGTCTCTGAAGCTTTCTTT,CASSPGTIVSEAFF
TRBJ2-3,.,.,TRBV7-2,TGTGCCAGCAGCTCTAGCCAGACTCACACAGATACGCAGTATTTT,CASSSSQTHTDTQYF
TRBJ1-1,TRBD1,.,TRBV11-2,TGTGCCAGCAGCCCACAGGGGGCGAACACTGAAGCTTTCTTT,CASSPQGANTEAFF
TRBJ2-7,.,.,TRBV11-2,TGTGCCAGCAGCCAAGGGGTGAAGGGCTACGAGCAGTACTTC,CASSQGVKGYEQYF
TRBJ1-1,.,.,TRBV18,TGTGCCAGCTCACTGGAGGGGAACACTGAAGCTTTCTTT,CASSLEGNTEAFF
TRBJ2-3,.,.,TRBV9,TGTGCCAGCAGCCCTAGCACAGATACGCAGTATTTT,CASSPSTDTQYF
TRBJ2-7,TRBD1,.,TRBV7-2,TGTGCCAGCAGCCAGGGACAGGGTATCTACGAGCAGTACTTC,CASSQGQGIYEQYF
TRBJ1-5,.,once,TRBV6-5,TGTGCCAGCAGTTACATTGGGGAGAATCAGCCCCAGCATTTT,CASSYIGENQPQHF
TRBJ2-7,TRBD2,.,TRBV4-1,TGCGCCAGCAGCCAACTCTTGACTAGCGGGAGTAAGAACGAGCAGTACTTC,CASSQLLTSGSKNEQYF
TRBJ2-1,TRBD2,.,TRBV29-1,TGCAGCGCTATTCTAGCGGGAGGTAACAATGAGCAGTTCTTC,CSAILAGGNNEQFF
TRBJ2-7,TRBD1,.,TRBV27,TGTGCCAGCAGTTTATCGAAGGGGACAGGGGTCCACGAGCAGTACTTC,CASSLSKGTGVHEQYF
TRBJ2-5,.,.,TRBV19,TGTGCCAGTAGTTTGTGGGGCAGGCGATCCGGGACCCAGTACTTC,CASSLWGRRSGTQYF
TRBJ2-3,.,once,TRBV6-4,TGTGCCAGCAGTGACCCCTCCCTCACAGATACGCAGTATTTT,CASSDPSLTDTQYF
TRBJ2-1,TRBD2,.,TRBV5-1,TGCGCCAGCAGTTCTCGGGCAGGGACTAGCTCCTACAATGAGCAGTTCTTC,CASSSRAGTSSYNEQFF
TRBJ2-1,.,.,TRBV27,TGTGCCAGCAGTTTATCGGCAGGGAACGACAATGAGCAGTTCTTC,CASSLSAGNDNEQFF
TRBJ1-5,.,.,TRBV4-3,TGCGCCAGCAGCCAAATTCCTAGCGGTCAGCCCCAGCATTTT,CASSQIPSGQPQHF
TRBJ2-7,.,.,TRBV7-9,TGTGCCAGCAGGGGATATAAACAGGGAGTCACCTACGAGCAGTACTTC,CASRGYKQGVTYEQYF
TRBJ1-1,.,.,TRBV4-3,TGCGCCAGCAGCCAAGTTCCAGGGTTGGGCGCTGAAGCTTTCTTT,CASSQVPGLGAEAFF
TRBJ2-1,TRBD2,.,TRBV11-2,TGTGCCAGCACTTTCTCCGGACTAGCGGGTGGGGAGCAGTTCTTC,CASTFSGLAGGEQFF
TRBJ2-1,TRBD2,.,TRBV30,TGTGCTTCAACCGAGCGGGAAATCAATGAGCAGTTCTTC,CASTEREINEQFF